The clone carrying this T cell receptor beta chain was seen more than once but under ten times. Germline CDR1 is SGDLS and CDR2 is YYNGEE. CDR3 length equals 13 residues. The V end was cut by 4 bases, the J end by 5 bases, with 11 bases between. The data derive from a study of T-cell reconstitution after alpha-beta-depleted transplantation in children. Unique molecular identifiers were incorporated when the TCRbeta library was constructed. TCRdb called the PCR reads again in MiXCR, with one record for every CDR3 protein. The table shows 600,000 to 700,000 distinct CDR3 sequences, with approximately 15% occurring only once.

The sample consisted of PBMCs from the stem cell graft donor, taken from the stem cell graft. This receptor was taken from a human donor who donated a stem cell graft to a child with acute myeloid leukemia. V and J are TRBV9 and TRBJ2-3; D could derive from TRBD1 or TRBD2 (6 bases each). CDR3 residues: CASSSGGKDTQYF. CDR3 in DNA: TGTGCCAGCAGCTCCGGGGGCAAAGATACGCAGTATTTT.